These 16 T cell receptor beta chains were sequenced from one sample in a study of blood T cell repertoires in COVID-19. Sequencing was performed with immunoSEQ multiplex PCR; in TCRdb, only in-frame clones are kept and a portion is missing. This sample has approximately 85,000 clones; more than 80% occur once, and the top ten carry about 13%. Source material: peripheral blood. These receptors all stem from a human donor in a cohort sampled during active COVID-19.

The chain recombines TRBV6-5 with TRBJ2-3; TRBD2 might be the D (5 bases). Trimming removed 7 bases from V and 6 bases from J, with 14 bases in between. Per germline, CDR1 MNHEY and CDR2 SVGAGI. CDR3 length: 13 amino acids. CDR3 sequence reads: CASKRKGLDTQYF. CDR3 sequence (DNA): TGTGCCAGCAAGCGGAAAGGCTTGGATACGCAGTATTTT.

The CDR3: CASSISGATNTEAFF. Here the CDR3 DNA reads TGTGCCAGTAGTATCTCAGGGGCCACGAACACTGAAGCTTTCTTT. This chain connects TRBV19 to TRBJ1-1, with D possibly being TRBD1 (6 bases). The CDR3 contains 15 residues. V shed 3 bases and J shed 1 base, with 12 bases lying between them. The germline gives CDR1 LNHDA, CDR2 SQIVND (reference sequence).

This rearrangement joins TRBV19 to TRBJ2-3, with 9 bases aligning to TRBD1. After removal of 6 bases from V and 1 base from J, the junction contained 5 bases not matched to a gene. This CDR3 comprises 15 residues. Germline V gene sequence: CDR1 LNHDA, CDR2 SQIVND (reference sequence). The CDR3 bases are TGTGCCAGTAGCGGACAGGGGCTGGGCACAGATACGCAGTATTTT. Translating it yields CASSGQGLGTDTQYF. The full variable domain, its missing parts supplied by reference TRBV19 and TRBJ2-3, is DGGITQSPKYLFRKEGQNVTLSCEQNLNHDAMYWYRQDPGQGLRLIYYSQIVNDFQKGDIAEGYSVSREKKESFPLTVTSAQKNPTAFYLCASSGQGLGTDTQYFGPGTRLTVL.

CDR3 DNA sequence: TGTGCCAGCAGCACCGCTGGGACTAGCGGGGGCAGCTCCTACGAGCAGTACTTC. Its translation is CASSTAGTSGGSSYEQYF. This chain links TRBV6-2 or TRBV6-3 with TRBJ2-7; TRBD2 matches 14 bases. The CDR3 spans 18 residues. V was clipped by 6 bases and J by 0 bases; unmatched bases: 10. CDR1 MNHEY and CDR2 SVGEGT come from the germline V gene.

About this clone: Additional DNA sequences in this sample encode the identical CDR3. This chain uses TRBV29-1 with TRBJ2-3; 9 bases are shared with TRBD2. Germline V gene sequence: CDR1 SQVTM, CDR2 ANQGSEA. This CDR3 has 14 residues. Trimming removed 7 bases from V and 0 bases from J; junction bases left unmatched: 5. The CDR3: CSAETSGSTDTQYF. The CDR3 DNA reads as TGCAGCGCTGAGACTAGCGGCAGCACAGATACGCAGTATTTT.

The chain carries TRBV7-9 and TRBJ2-1, with 9 bases matching TRBD1. The CDR3 spans 15 residues. Germline V gene lookup returns CDR1 SEHNR and CDR2 FQNEAQ (reference sequence). V was clipped by 4 bases and J by 1 base; unmatched bases: 2. The CDR3 DNA reads TGTGCCAGCAGCTCTGACAGGGGGTCCTACAATGAGCAGTTCTTC. As protein: CASSSDRGSYNEQFF.

This clone has a handful of counts. CDR3 sequence reads: CASSLDAGTVSEKLFF. In DNA form, the CDR3 reads TGTGCCAGCAGCTTAGATGCAGGGACAGTCTCTGAAAAACTGTTTTTT. The chain uses TRBV11-2 and TRBJ1-4, with 7 positions matching TRBD1. V lost 0 bases, J lost 7 bases, and 8 bases stayed unmatched. CDR3 length: 16 amino acids. The germline gives CDR1 SGHAT, CDR2 FQNNGV.

The rearrangement uses TRBV15 and TRBJ2-7; TRBD1 matches 9 bases. The CDR3 loop spans 15 amino acids. V lost 3 bases, J lost 7 bases, and 10 bases stayed unmatched. CDR1 LNHNV and CDR2 YYDKDF come from the germline V gene (reference sequence). The CDR3 DNA sequence: TGTGCCACCAGCAGGGGTGGGACAGGGAGGACGGAGCAGTACTTC. It codes for CATSRGGTGRTEQYF.

The chain employs TRBV28 and TRBJ2-4, with 9 bases aligning to TRBD2. The germline gives CDR1 MDHEN, CDR2 SYDVKM. The CDR3 is made up of 16 amino acids. The J segment lost 0 bases and the V segment lost 4 bases, leaving 4 bases of the junction unmatched. CDR3 protein: CASSSSGAVAKNIQYF. The DNA of the CDR3 is TGTGCCAGCAGTTCTAGCGGGGCTGTAGCCAAAAACATTCAGTACTTC.

The chain links TRBV28 to TRBJ1-1, with D unclear. CDR1 is MDHEN and CDR2 is SYDVKM in the germline V gene. The CDR3 is made up of 11 amino acids. V was clipped by 10 bases and J by 6 bases, with 12 bases between them. The CDR3 loop reads CATLALSEAFF. CDR3 in DNA: TGTGCCACCTTGGCCCTTTCTGAAGCTTTCTTT.

This clone was detected only a few times. Other DNA sequences in the same sample also yield this CDR3. DNA for the CDR3: TGTGCCAGCAGCTTAGATAGAAACACTGAAGCTTTCTTT. It translates to CASSLDRNTEAFF. The chain has TRBV7-2 and TRBJ1-1; D gene uncertain. This CDR3 region has 13 residues. Germline values: CDR1 SGHTA, CDR2 FQGNSA. V shed 1 base and J shed 2 bases, with 5 bases lying between them.

CDR3 DNA sequence: TGTGCCAGCAGTATCGGTAGCGGGAGGGTAAATGAGCAGTTCTTC. It codes for CASSIGSGRVNEQFF. The chain couples TRBV6-5 to TRBJ2-1; 11 nucleotides agree with TRBD2. The CDR3 is 15 amino acids. Germline V lookup: CDR1 MNHEY, CDR2 SVGAGI. The V and J ends lost 5 bases and 7 bases, in that order; junction bases with no gene match: 7.

The chain recombines TRBV12-5 with TRBJ2-3; 9 positions match TRBD1. V trimming: 5 bases; J trimming: 2 bases; junction bases outside the gene matches: 5. Germline assignment: CDR1 LGHNT and CDR2 FRNRAP. CDR3 length: 15 amino acids. This CDR3 reads CASGIGTGHTDTQYF. The DNA of the CDR3 is TGTGCTAGTGGTATCGGGACAGGGCACACAGATACGCAGTATTTT.

This chain joins TRBV7-2 and TRBJ2-7; D possibly corresponds to TRBD2 (5 bases). Trimming pared 5 bases from V and 4 bases from J, leaving 18 bases between. Germline CDR1 is SGHTA and CDR2 is FQGNSA. The CDR3 loop spans 15 amino acids. The CDR3 sequence: CASSIAEGLGYEQYF. The DNA of the CDR3 is TGTGCCAGCAGCATCGCTGAGGGATTAGGGTACGAGCAGTACTTC.

The chain carries TRBV5-1 and TRBJ2-2, with D possibly TRBD2 on 5 matching bases. From germline, CDR1 is SGHRS and CDR2 YFSETQ. CDR3 length equals 16 residues. V was pared by 1 base and J by 7 bases, with 17 bases between. Written as DNA, the CDR3 is TGCGCCAGCAGCTTGCGTAGCGCGAAAAGAAACGGGGAGCTGTTTTTT. The encoded protein is CASSLRSAKRNGELFF.

V gene TRBV29-1 combines with J gene TRBJ2-2; 7 bases are shared with TRBD1. The trim removed 4 bases at V and 4 bases at J, leaving 6 bases unmatched. Germline V gene lookup returns CDR1 SQVTM and CDR2 ANQGSEA. There are 14 residues in the CDR3. CDR3 sequence reads: CSVAGQLTTGELFF. The CDR3 DNA sequence: TGCAGCGTTGCGGGACAGCTAACCACCGGGGAGCTGTTTTTT.